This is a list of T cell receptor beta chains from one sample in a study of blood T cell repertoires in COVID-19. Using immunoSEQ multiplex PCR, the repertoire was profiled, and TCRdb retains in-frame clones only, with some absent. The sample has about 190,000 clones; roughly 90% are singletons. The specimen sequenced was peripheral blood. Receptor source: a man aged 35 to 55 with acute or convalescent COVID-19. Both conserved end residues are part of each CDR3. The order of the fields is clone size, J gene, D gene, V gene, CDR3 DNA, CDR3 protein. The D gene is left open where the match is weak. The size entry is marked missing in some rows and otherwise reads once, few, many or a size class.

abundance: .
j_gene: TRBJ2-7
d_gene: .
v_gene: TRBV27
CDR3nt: TGTGCCAGCAGTTTAACGCCGATCGCAGGTATCTCCTACGAGCAGTACTTC
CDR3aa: CASSLTPIAGISYEQYF

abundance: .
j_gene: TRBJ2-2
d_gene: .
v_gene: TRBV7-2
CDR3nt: TGTGCCAGCAGCTCCATGGGGCGGGGGGAGCTGTTTTTT
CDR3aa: CASSSMGRGELFF

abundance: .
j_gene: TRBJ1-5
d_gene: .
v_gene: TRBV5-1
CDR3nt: TGCGCCAGCAGCTTGGGGGACTTGGGGGGCAATCAGCCCCAGCATTTT
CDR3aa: CASSLGDLGGNQPQHF

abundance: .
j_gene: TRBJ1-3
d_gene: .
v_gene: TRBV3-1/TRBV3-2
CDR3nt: TGTGCCAGCAGCCAAGATGGGGGGGGAGGAAACACCATATATTTT
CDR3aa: CASSQDGGGGNTIYF

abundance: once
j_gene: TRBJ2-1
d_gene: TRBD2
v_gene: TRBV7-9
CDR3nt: TGTGCCAGCAGCTCTACGCTAGCGGGGGCCGTAAAAATCTACAATGAGCAGTTCTTC
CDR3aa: CASSSTLAGAVKIYNEQFF

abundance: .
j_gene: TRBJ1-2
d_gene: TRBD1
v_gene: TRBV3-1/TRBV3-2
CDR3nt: TGTGCCAGCAGCCAACCGACAGGGCCCGTCTATGGCTACACCTTC
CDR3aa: CASSQPTGPVYGYTF

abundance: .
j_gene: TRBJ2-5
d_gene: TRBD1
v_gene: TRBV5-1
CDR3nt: TGCGCCAGCAGCTTGGGGGACAGCCCCCAAGAGACCCAGTACTTC
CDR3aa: CASSLGDSPQETQYF

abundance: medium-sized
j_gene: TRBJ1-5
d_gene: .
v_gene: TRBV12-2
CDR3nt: TGTGCAAGTCGCTTAGTCTTGACCTTAGGGGATCAGCCCCAGCATTTT
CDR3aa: CASRLVLTLGDQPQHF

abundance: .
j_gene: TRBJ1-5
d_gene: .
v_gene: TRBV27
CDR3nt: TGTGCCAGCAGTCACAACAGGGCCCATCAGCCCCAGCATTTT
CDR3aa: CASSHNRAHQPQHF

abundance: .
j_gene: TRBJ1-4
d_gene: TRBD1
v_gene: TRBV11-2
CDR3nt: TGTGCCAGCAGTCGACACAGGGGACTGGGTGAAAAACTGTTTTTT
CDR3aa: CASSRHRGLGEKLFF

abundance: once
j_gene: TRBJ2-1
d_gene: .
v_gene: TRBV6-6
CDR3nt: TGTGCCAGCAGTTACTCGTCCCGCAATGAGCAGTTCTTC
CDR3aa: CASSYSSRNEQFF

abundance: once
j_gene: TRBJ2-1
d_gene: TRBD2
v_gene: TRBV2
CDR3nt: TGTGCCAGCAGTCCCCCGGGACTAGCGGGGCGGAATGAGCAGTTCTTC
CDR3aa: CASSPPGLAGRNEQFF

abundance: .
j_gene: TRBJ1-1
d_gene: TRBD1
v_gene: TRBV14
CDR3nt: TGTGCCAGCAGCCTTTCGACAGGGGGCACTGAAGCTTTCTTT
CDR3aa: CASSLSTGGTEAFF

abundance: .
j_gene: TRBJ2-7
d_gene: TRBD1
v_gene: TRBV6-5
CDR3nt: TGTGCCAGCAAAAGGGGACAGGCGAGCGAGCAGTACTTC
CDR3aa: CASKRGQASEQYF

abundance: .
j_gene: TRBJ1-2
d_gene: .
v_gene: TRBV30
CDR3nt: TGTGCCTGGAGTGTACTCTCCCGAGCTAACTATGGCTACACCTTC
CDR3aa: CAWSVLSRANYGYTF

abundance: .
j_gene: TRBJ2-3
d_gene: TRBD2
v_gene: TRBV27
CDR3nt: TGTGCCAGCTGTAAGCGGGGATTACAAACCTTCACAGATACGCAGTATTTT
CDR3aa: CASCKRGLQTFTDTQYF

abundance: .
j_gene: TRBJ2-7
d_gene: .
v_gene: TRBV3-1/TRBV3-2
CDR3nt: TGTGCCAGCAGCCATGGGTACAGGGAAAGATCTGGCGAGCAGTACTTC
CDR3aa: CASSHGYRERSGEQYF

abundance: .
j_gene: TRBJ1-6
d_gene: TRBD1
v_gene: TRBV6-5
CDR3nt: TGTGCCAGCAGCCCGGACAGGGTGAGGGGATCACCCCTCCACTTT
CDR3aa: CASSPDRVRGSPLHF

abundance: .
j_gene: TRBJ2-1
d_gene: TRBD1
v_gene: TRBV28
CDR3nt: TGTGCCAGCAGGCTCACAGGGGGCCCCTACAATGAGCAGTTCTTC
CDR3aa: CASRLTGGPYNEQFF

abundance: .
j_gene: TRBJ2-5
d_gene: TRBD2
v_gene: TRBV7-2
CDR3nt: TGTGCCAGCACACCGGGAGGGGAAGAGACCCAGTACTTC
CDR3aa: CASTPGGEETQYF

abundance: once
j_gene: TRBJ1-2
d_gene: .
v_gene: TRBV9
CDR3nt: TGTGCCAGCAGCGTAGCTCCGGACAGCTATGGCTACACCTTC
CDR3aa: CASSVAPDSYGYTF

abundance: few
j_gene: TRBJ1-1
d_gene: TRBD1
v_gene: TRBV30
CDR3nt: TGTGCCTTAGACACAGGGGTTGGTACTGAAGCTTTCTTT
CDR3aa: CALDTGVGTEAFF

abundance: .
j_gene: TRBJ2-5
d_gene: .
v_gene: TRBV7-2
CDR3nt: TGTGCCAGCAGCTTTGAGCGCGGAGAGACCCAGTACTTC
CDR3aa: CASSFERGETQYF

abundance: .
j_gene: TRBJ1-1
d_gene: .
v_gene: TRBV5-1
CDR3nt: TGCGCCAGCAGCGTCCTGACAGGTATGAACACTGAAGCTTTCTTT
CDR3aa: CASSVLTGMNTEAFF

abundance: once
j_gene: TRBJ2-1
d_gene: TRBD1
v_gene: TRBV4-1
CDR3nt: TGCGCCAGCAGCCATGGGACAGTAACCTACAATGAGCAGTTCTTC
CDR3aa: CASSHGTVTYNEQFF

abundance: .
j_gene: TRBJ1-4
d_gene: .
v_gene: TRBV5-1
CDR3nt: TGCGCCAGCAGCCACACAGGGCGAGACGAAAAACTGTTTTTT
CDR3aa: CASSHTGRDEKLFF

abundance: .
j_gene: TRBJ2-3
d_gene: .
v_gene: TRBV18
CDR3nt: TGTGCCAGCTCACCAAGGACTAGCACAGATACGCAGTATTTT
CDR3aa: CASSPRTSTDTQYF

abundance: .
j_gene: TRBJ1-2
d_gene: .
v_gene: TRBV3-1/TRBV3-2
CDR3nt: TGTGCCAGCAGCTACTACACAGGCTCGGGTGGCTACACCTTC
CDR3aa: CASSYYTGSGGYTF

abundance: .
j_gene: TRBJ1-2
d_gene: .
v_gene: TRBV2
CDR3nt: TGTGCCAGCAGCGCTAGCTATGGCTACACCTTC
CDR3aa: CASSASYGYTF

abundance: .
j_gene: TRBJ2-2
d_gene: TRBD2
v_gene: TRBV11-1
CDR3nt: TGTGCCAGCAGAGAACCCGGGACTAGCGGAACCGGGGAGCTGTTTTTT
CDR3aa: CASREPGTSGTGELFF

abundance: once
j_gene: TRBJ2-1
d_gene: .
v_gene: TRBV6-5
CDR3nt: TGTGCCACCCGACGACAGGCAACCAATGAGCAGTTCTTC
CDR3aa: CATRRQATNEQFF

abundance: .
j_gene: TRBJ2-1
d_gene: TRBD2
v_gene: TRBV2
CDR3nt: TGTGCCAGCAATGGCGGGGGGCGGCTCAATGAGCAGTTCTTC
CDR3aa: CASNGGGRLNEQFF

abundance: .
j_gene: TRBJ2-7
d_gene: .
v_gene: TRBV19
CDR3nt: TGTGCCAGTAGTATAGATGGGCGGGCTGGCTCCTACGAGCAGTACTTC
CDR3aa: CASSIDGRAGSYEQYF

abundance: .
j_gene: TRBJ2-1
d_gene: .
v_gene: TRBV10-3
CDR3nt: TGTGCCATCAGTGAGAAAAGGGAGAATGAGCAGTTCTTC
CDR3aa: CAISEKRENEQFF

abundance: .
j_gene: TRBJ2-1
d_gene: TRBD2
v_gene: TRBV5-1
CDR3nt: TGCGCCAGCAGCGGGCAGCGGGGGGGCAATAATGAGCAGTTCTTC
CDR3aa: CASSGQRGGNNEQFF

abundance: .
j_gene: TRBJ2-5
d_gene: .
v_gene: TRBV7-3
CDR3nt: TGTGCCAGCAGCCGACTCCCGACTGAAGAGACCCAGTACTTC
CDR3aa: CASSRLPTEETQYF

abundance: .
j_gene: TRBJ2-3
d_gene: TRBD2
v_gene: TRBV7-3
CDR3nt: TGTGCCAGCAGCCCCCAGACTAGCTCGAGCACAGATACGCAGTATTTT
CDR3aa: CASSPQTSSSTDTQYF

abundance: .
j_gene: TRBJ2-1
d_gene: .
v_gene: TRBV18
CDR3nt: TGTGCCAGCTCACCGCAGGGAAACAATGAGCAGTTCTTC
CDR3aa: CASSPQGNNEQFF

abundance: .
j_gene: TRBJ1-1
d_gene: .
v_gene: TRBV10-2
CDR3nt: TGCGCCAGCAGTGAGCCTCACACTGAAGCTTTCTTT
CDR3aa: CASSEPHTEAFF

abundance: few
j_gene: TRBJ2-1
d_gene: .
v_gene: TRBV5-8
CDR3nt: TGTGCCAGCAGCTTGGGGCCGTACAATGAGCAGTTCTTC
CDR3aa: CASSLGPYNEQFF

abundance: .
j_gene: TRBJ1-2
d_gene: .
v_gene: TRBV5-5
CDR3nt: TGTGCCAGCAGCCCTAGGGCCCAGGGAGGCTACACCTTC
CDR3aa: CASSPRAQGGYTF

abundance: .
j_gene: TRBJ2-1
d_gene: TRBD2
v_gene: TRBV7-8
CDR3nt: TGTGCCAGCAGCTTAGAGACTAGCAAGGGGCATGAGCAGTTCTTC
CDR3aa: CASSLETSKGHEQFF

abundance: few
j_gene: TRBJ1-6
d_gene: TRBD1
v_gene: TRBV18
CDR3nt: TGTGCCAGCTCACCACCCGGACAGGGGAATAATTCACCCCTCCACTTT
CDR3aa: CASSPPGQGNNSPLHF

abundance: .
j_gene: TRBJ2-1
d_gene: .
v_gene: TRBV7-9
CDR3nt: TGTGCCAGCAGCTATACAGGGAGCTCCTACAATGAGCAGTTCTTC
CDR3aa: CASSYTGSSYNEQFF

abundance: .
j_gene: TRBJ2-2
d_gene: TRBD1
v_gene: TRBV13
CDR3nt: TGTGCCAGCAGCTTAGCCGGGACAGGGGACACCGGGGAGCTGTTTTTT
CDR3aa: CASSLAGTGDTGELFF

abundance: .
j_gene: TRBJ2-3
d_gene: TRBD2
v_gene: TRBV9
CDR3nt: TGTGCCAGCAGCGTAGACCCCTTTGGAGCGGGGGCCACAGATACGCAGTATTTT
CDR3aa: CASSVDPFGAGATDTQYF